This T cell receptor beta chain was retrieved from a study of response to subunit inactivated influenza vaccine. The germline V and J ends were trimmed by 2 bases and 4 bases, with 13 bases remaining between them. Germline loops: CDR1 SGHTA, CDR2 FQGNSA. This CDR3 has 15 amino acids. Via MiXCR, TCRdb re-called the RT-PCR reads, giving one row per CDR3 protein. Of 280,000 or so distinct CDR3 sequences in the sample, roughly a fifth were seen once. The sequenced sample was PBMCs from blood, obtained approximately 20 months after vaccination. This clonotype originated in a man in his fifties or sixties who received an inactivated influenza vaccine. J is TRBJ2-3 and V is TRBV7-2; either TRBD1 or TRBD2 may supply D (5 bases each). The CDR3 sequence is CASSLSSGSPDTQYF. CDR3 nucleotides: TGTGCCAGCAGCTTAAGCTCAGGGAGCCCAGATACGCAGTATTTT.